The 26 T cell receptor beta chains in this list originate from one sample, sequenced in a study of blood T cell repertoires in COVID-19 (dated by TCRdb to 2018 to 2020). Libraries were built with the immunoSEQ multiplex PCR assay. In its TCRdb copy, this immuneACCESS table keeps in-frame sequences only and misses some clones. Where compared with another copy, unresolved V genes explain less than half of these, and the others have no known cause. The sample yields roughly 220,000 clones; less than 90% were counted once. The leading ten clones occupy 15% to 20% of the sample. The material sequenced was peripheral blood. These receptors came from a man aged 25-45 years with active or convalescent COVID-19.

The chain has TRBV30 and TRBJ1-1; unclear D gene. Germline V gene lookup returns CDR1 GTSNPN and CDR2 SVGIG (reference sequence). Trimming left V 0 bases short and J 5 bases short, with 4 bases between. This CDR3 has 11 residues. The CDR3 here is CAWSVLTEAFF. The CDR3 DNA follows: TGTGCCTGGAGTGTTTTAACTGAAGCTTTCTTT.

The chain employs TRBV7-3 and TRBJ2-3, with D uncertain. The CDR3 is 12 amino acids. Trimming pared 6 bases from V and 6 bases from J, leaving 10 bases between. The V gene's germline CDR1 is SGHTA and CDR2 FQGTGA. CDR3 amino acids: CASSPSIDTQYF. The CDR3 DNA is TGTGCCAGCAGTCCGTCTATCGATACGCAGTATTTT.

The V gene is TRBV5-4, the J gene TRBJ2-2, with 9 bases lining up with TRBD2. The germline CDR1 and CDR2 sequences are SGHNT and YYREEE (reference sequence). J gave up 1 base and V 1 base, and 2 bases lay outside the gene matches. CDR3 size: 16 residues. The CDR3 spells CASSLQRGVNTGELFF. For the CDR3, the DNA is TGTGCCAGCAGCTTGCAGCGGGGGGTGAACACCGGGGAGCTGTTTTTT.

The chain is built from TRBV7-2 and TRBJ2-1; 8 positions agree with TRBD2. Per the germline V gene, CDR1 is SGHTA and CDR2 is FQGNSA. This CDR3 region has 17 residues. With V trimmed by 1 base and J by 2 bases, 7 bases remained unmatched. In DNA, the CDR3 is TGTGCCAGCAGCTTAGGAGATACGGGGGGGGCCTACAATGAGCAGTTCTTC. It is translated as CASSLGDTGGAYNEQFF.

In the case of this clone: Distinct nucleotide sequences in the sample also encode this CDR3. DNA for the CDR3: TGCGCCAGCAGCTTGGGGCACCGGGACAGCTCCTACGAGCAGTACTTC. This translates into CASSLGHRDSSYEQYF. The J gene is TRBJ2-7, the V gene TRBV5-1; 7 bases map to TRBD1. Unmatched junction bases numbered 6, after V lost 0 bases and J lost 0 bases. Germline V gene data show CDR1 as SGHRS and CDR2 as YFSETQ. CDR3 length equals 16 residues. The full variable domain, completed using reference TRBV5-1 and TRBJ2-7, is KAGVTQTPRYLIKTRGQQVTLSCSPISGHRSVSWYQQTPGQGLQFLFEYFSETQRNKGNFPGRFSGRQFSNSRSEMNVSTLELGDSALYLCASSLGHRDSSYEQYFGPGTRLTVT.

The chain uses TRBV7-2 and TRBJ2-1, with D unclear. CDR1 is SGHTA, CDR2 FQGNSA, per germline. The CDR3 is 16 amino acids. The V end was cut by 1 base, the J end by 3 bases, with 13 bases between. The CDR3, as DNA: TGTGCCAGCAGCTTAGGATCCGGAGTCAGCTACAATGAGCAGTTCTTC. Encoded protein: CASSLGSGVSYNEQFF.

V gene TRBV18 combines with J gene TRBJ2-7; 7 bases fit TRBD1. Germline lookup yields CDR1 KGHSH and CDR2 LQKENI. V was pared by 4 bases and J by 7 bases, with 13 bases of the junction left unmatched. The CDR3 loop spans 15 amino acids. CDR3 in amino acids: CASSQGQLPLQEQYF. CDR3 coding DNA: TGTGCCAGCTCACAGGGACAGCTCCCTCTACAAGAGCAGTACTTC.

The chain has TRBV28 and TRBJ2-7; 13 bases line up with TRBD2. Trimming at V came to 6 bases and at J to 6 bases, leaving 5 bases not matched to a gene. The CDR3 sequence is 14 residues long. Germline V gene data show CDR1 as MDHEN and CDR2 as SYDVKM. The CDR3 region has the DNA TGTGCCAGCAGACCGGGACTAGCGGGGTCCGAGCAGTACTTC. It yields the protein CASRPGLAGSEQYF.

This chain links TRBV10-3 with TRBJ2-5; TRBD1 matches 8 bases. The germline CDR1 and CDR2 sequences are ENHRY and SYGVKD. J was trimmed by 3 bases and V by 1 base; bases with no gene match: 1. This CDR3 is built from 14 residues. In nucleotides, the CDR3 is TGTGCCATCAGTGAGTGGACAGGGAAAGAGACCCAGTACTTC. Amino acids: CAISEWTGKETQYF.

The DNA of the CDR3 is TGTGCCAGCAGCTTAGATGGGCGGGGCAATCAGCCCCAGCATTTT. This encodes CASSLDGRGNQPQHF. V usage is TRBV7-8 and J usage is TRBJ1-5; D is unresolved. Germline lookup yields CDR1 SGHVS and CDR2 FQNEAQ. CDR3 length equals 15 residues. Trimming removed 1 base at V and 2 bases at J, with 9 bases between.

Only a few counts were recorded for this clone. The chain carries TRBV28 and TRBJ2-7; 8 bases align to TRBD1. Germline CDR1 is MDHEN and CDR2 is SYDVKM. The V and J ends lost 11 bases and 3 bases, in that order; junction bases with no gene match: 6. This CDR3 comprises 12 residues. The CDR3 sequence is CAVLTGDYEQYF. CDR3 coding DNA: TGTGCCGTCCTGACAGGGGACTACGAGCAGTACTTC.

The chain couples TRBV30 to TRBJ2-1; D might be TRBD2 (6 bases). Trimming shortened V by 3 bases and J by 4 bases, and 10 bases separated the two germline ends. Germline V gene sequence: CDR1 GTSNPN, CDR2 SVGIG (reference sequence). The length of the CDR3 is 13 residues. The CDR3 DNA reads as TGTGCCTGGAGACTAGCTGGGTACAATGAGCAGTTCTTC. It codes for CAWRLAGYNEQFF. The full variable domain, in which reference TRBV30 and TRBJ2-1 provide the parts outside the CDR3, is SQTIHQWPATLVQPVGSPLSLECTVEGTSNPNLYWYRQAAGRGLQLLFYSVGIGQISSEVPQNLSASRPQDRQFILSSKKLLLSDSGFYLCAWRLAGYNEQFFGPGTRLTVL.

Written as DNA, the CDR3 is TGTGCCAGCAGCCAACAGGCCGTGAACACTGAAGCTTTCTTT. It yields the protein CASSQQAVNTEAFF. The J gene is TRBJ1-1, the V gene TRBV2, with a tentative D call TRBD1 (5 bases). Germline-derived CDR1 and CDR2 are SNHLY and FYNNEI. This CDR3 has 14 amino acids. V lost 6 bases and J lost 0, with 11 bases in between.

The chain employs TRBV7-9 and TRBJ1-2; no reliable D call. V was cut by 6 bases and J by 4 bases, with 18 bases left in between. The CDR3 has 15 amino acids. Germline lookup yields CDR1 SEHNR and CDR2 FQNEAQ (reference sequence). CDR3 coding DNA: TGTGCCAGCAGGACCAGGTACGGGAAGGTCTATGGCTACACCTTC. Translated, it gives CASRTRYGKVYGYTF.

The chain couples TRBV5-6 to TRBJ1-3; no clear D. Trimming cost V 0 bases and J 2 bases, with 6 bases left between them. The CDR3 consists of 14 residues. Looked up from germline, CDR1 is SGHDT and CDR2 is YYEEEE. The CDR3 loop is CASSLGQTGNTIYF. As DNA, the CDR3 is TGTGCCAGCAGCTTGGGCCAGACTGGAAACACCATATATTTT.

The chain combines TRBV3-1 (or the pseudogene TRBV3-2) with TRBJ1-1; the D gene is possibly TRBD1 (5 bases). The ends were cut back, 4 bases at V and 3 bases at J, with 9 bases in the middle. The germline V gene has CDR1 LGHDT and CDR2 YNNKEL (reference sequence). The CDR3 spans 13 residues. The CDR3 DNA sequence: TGTGCCAGCAGCCTATCCAGGGACACTGAAGCTTTCTTT. Its translation is CASSLSRDTEAFF.

The chain combines TRBV19 with TRBJ2-5, with 8 bases fitting TRBD2. Trimming at V came to 8 bases and at J to 4 bases, leaving 12 bases not matched to a gene. Germline CDR1 LNHDA, CDR2 SQIVND (reference sequence). The CDR3 consists of 15 residues. The CDR3 DNA sequence: TGTGCCAGTTCTACCACGGGAGGGGGGATAGAGACCCAGTACTTC. Its translation: CASSTTGGGIETQYF.

The chain recombines TRBV19 with TRBJ2-7, with D perhaps matching TRBD2 (6 bases). Germline CDR1 reads LNHDA; CDR2 reads SQIVND (reference sequence). The CDR3 length is 15 residues. V lost 6 bases and J 3 bases, leaving 18 bases between the germline ends. CDR3 protein: CASSTPAGQNYEQYF. The DNA for the CDR3 is TGTGCCAGTAGCACCCCCGCGGGGCAGAACTACGAGCAGTACTTC.

This chain joins TRBV7-3 and TRBJ2-3; the D is unclear. Trimming pared 2 bases from V and 2 bases from J, leaving 8 bases between. In germline, CDR1 is SGHTA, CDR2 FQGTGA. This CDR3 has 14 amino acids. The CDR3 sequence: CASSLGGDTDTQYF. The CDR3 DNA reads TGTGCCAGCAGCTTAGGCGGTGACACAGATACGCAGTATTTT. The complete variable domain, with remaining parts taken from reference TRBV7-3 and TRBJ2-3, reads GAGVSQTPSNKVTEKGKYVELRCDPISGHTALYWYRQSLGQGPEFLIYFQGTGAADDSGLPNDRFFAVRPEGSVSTLKIQRTERGDSAVYLCASSLGGDTDTQYFGPGTRLTVL.

Only a few counts were recorded for this clone. This chain uses TRBV5-1 with TRBJ2-5, with 8 nucleotides matching TRBD2. V lost 2 bases to trimming and J lost 5 bases; unmatched junction nucleotides: 2. CDR3 length: 13 amino acids. Germline V gives CDR1 SGHRS, CDR2 YFSETQ. The CDR3 spells CASSFRGGETQYF. The CDR3 DNA follows: TGCGCCAGCAGCTTCCGGGGGGGTGAGACCCAGTACTTC.

V and J are TRBV27 and TRBJ1-1, with 9 bases that match TRBD1. The V gene's germline CDR1 is MNHEY and CDR2 SMNVEV (reference sequence). This CDR3 is built from 15 residues. V shed 4 bases and J 1 base; nucleotides not matched to a gene: 4. Here the CDR3 DNA reads TGTGCCAGCAGTTCCAGGGACAGGGAGAACACTGAAGCTTTCTTT. This translates into CASSSRDRENTEAFF.

The J gene is TRBJ1-1, the V gene TRBV28; tentative D call: TRBD1 (6 bases). Germline CDR1 is MDHEN and CDR2 is SYDVKM. This CDR3 is 14 amino acids long. The V and J ends lost 6 bases and 4 bases respectively, with 15 bases between them. For the CDR3, the DNA is TGTGCCAGCAGCTCAGGGGAGAGGGTCACTGAAGCTTTCTTT. It specifies CASSSGERVTEAFF.

The chain uses TRBV5-1 and TRBJ2-3; TRBD1 aligns across 9 bases. The V and J ends lost 2 bases and 5 bases, in that order; junction bases with no gene match: 6. This CDR3 is 15 amino acids long. Germline loops: CDR1 SGHRS, CDR2 YFSETQ. This CDR3 reads CASSLQGAKQDTQYF. The CDR3 bases are TGCGCCAGCAGCTTACAGGGGGCCAAGCAAGATACGCAGTATTTT.

J is TRBJ2-7 and V is TRBV18, with TRBD1 matching 10 bases. The length of the CDR3 is 15 residues. Unmatched junction bases numbered 4, after V lost 3 bases and J lost 2 bases. Per germline, CDR1 KGHSH and CDR2 LQKENI. The CDR3, as DNA: TGTGCCAGCTCACCGCCGGGACAGGGGACCTACGAGCAGTACTTC. Its translation is CASSPPGQGTYEQYF. The full variable domain, rest sourced from reference TRBV18 and TRBJ2-7, is NAGVMQNPRHLVRRRGQEARLRCSPMKGHSHVYWYRQLPEEGLKFMVYLQKENIIDESGMPKERFSAEFPKEGPSILRIQQVVRGDSAAYFCASSPPGQGTYEQYFGPGTRLTVT.

The chain combines TRBV9 with TRBJ2-3; 7 bases are shared with TRBD2. Germline CDR1 is SGDLS and CDR2 is YYNGEE. V lost 3 bases to trimming and J lost 3 bases; unmatched junction nucleotides: 7. This CDR3 has 15 residues. The DNA for the CDR3 is TGTGCCAGCAGCGGAGGGAGCGGGAATACAGATACGCAGTATTTT. It translates to CASSGGSGNTDTQYF.

This chain links TRBV7-9 with TRBJ2-7; 9 bases map to TRBD1. V lost 5 bases and J lost 5; bases outside the gene matches: 16. The CDR3 is 17 amino acids. CDR1 is SEHNR and CDR2 is FQNEAQ in the germline V gene (reference sequence). CDR3 sequence: CASSPPNSWDRAHEQYF. In DNA form, the CDR3 reads TGTGCCAGCAGCCCTCCTAATTCGTGGGACAGGGCCCACGAGCAGTACTTC. Using reference TRBV7-9 and TRBJ2-7 for the parts outside the CDR3, the full variable domain is DTGVSQNPRHKITKRGQNVTFRCDPISEHNRLYWYRQTLGQGPEFLTYFQNEAQLEKSRLLSDRFSAERPKGSFSTLEIQRTEQGDSAMYLCASSPPNSWDRAHEQYFGPGTRLTVT.